This T cell receptor beta chain was sequenced during a study of blood T cell repertoires in COVID-19. At the level of the study: The study drew acute and convalescent COVID-19 samples from the United States, Italy and Spain. Sample material is recorded as cDNA or gDNA derived from T cells, B-cell-depleted T cells, or PBMCs.

Authors' analysis steps: Estimates of nucleated cell counts were drawn from the amplification of reference gene primers. This table comes from immunoSEQ multiplex PCR, and its TCRdb copy is limited to in-frame clones, with some not included. From that table come the V and J calls and clone size; the DNA was used to work out D and trimming. The data contain about 36,000 clones, around four fifths of them singletons. There are 15 residues in the CDR3. The J segment lost 6 bases and the V segment lost 1 base, leaving 5 bases of the junction unmatched. CDR1 and CDR2 from the germline V gene are LGHNA and YSLEER.

This sequence originates from a man aged 55 to 70 with acute or convalescent COVID-19. The rearrangement uses TRBV4-3 and TRBJ2-3, with 9 bases matching TRBD2. The specimen sequenced was peripheral blood. The CDR3 bases are TGCGCCAGCAGCCAAGTCCTAGCGGGACGGGATACGCAGTATTTT. Protein sequence: CASSQVLAGRDTQYF.